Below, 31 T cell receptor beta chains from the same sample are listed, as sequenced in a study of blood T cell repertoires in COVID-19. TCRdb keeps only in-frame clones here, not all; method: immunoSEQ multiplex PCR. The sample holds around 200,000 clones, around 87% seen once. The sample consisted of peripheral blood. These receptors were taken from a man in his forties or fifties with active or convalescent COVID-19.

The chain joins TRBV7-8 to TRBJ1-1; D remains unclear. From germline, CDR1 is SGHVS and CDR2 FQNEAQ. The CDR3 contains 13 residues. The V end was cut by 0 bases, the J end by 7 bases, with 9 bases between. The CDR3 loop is CASSLAAGNEAFF. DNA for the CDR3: TGTGCCAGCAGCTTAGCGGCAGGCAATGAAGCTTTCTTT.

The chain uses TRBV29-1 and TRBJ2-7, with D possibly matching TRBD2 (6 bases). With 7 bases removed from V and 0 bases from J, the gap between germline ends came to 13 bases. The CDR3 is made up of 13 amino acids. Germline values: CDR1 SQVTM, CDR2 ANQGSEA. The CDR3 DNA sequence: TGCAGCGCCTGGGACTTGAGCTCCTACGAGCAGTACTTC. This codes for CSAWDLSSYEQYF.

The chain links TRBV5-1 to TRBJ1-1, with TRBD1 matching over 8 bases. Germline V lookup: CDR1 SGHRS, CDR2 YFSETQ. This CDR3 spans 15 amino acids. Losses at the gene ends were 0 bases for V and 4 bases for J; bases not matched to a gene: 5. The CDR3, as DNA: TGCGCCAGCAGCTTGGGACAGGGGAGCGGCACTGAAGCTTTCTTT. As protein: CASSLGQGSGTEAFF.

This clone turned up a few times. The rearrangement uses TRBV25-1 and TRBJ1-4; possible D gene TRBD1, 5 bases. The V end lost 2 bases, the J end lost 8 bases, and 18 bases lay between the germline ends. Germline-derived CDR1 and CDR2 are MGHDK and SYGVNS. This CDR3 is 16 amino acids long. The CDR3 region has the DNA TGTGCCAGCAGTGAAGGGACGGGAGTCTCCGCCGAAAAACTGTTTTTT. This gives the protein CASSEGTGVSAEKLFF. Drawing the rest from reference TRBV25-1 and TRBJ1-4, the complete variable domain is EADIYQTPRYLVIGTGKKITLECSQTMGHDKMYWYQQDPGMELHLIHYSYGVNSTEKGDLSSESTVSRIRTEHFPLTLESARPSHTSQYLCASSEGTGVSAEKLFFGSGTQLSVL.

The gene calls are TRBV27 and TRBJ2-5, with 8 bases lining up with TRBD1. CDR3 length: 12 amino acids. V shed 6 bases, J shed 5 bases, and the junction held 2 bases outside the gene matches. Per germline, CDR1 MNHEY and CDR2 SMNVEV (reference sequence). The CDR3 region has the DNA TGTGCCAGCAGGACAGGGGCGGAGACCCAGTACTTC. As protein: CASRTGAETQYF.

Written as DNA, the CDR3 is TGTGCCAGCAGCCCCCCGGGACATAGGTACAATGAGCAGTTCTTC. Translated, it gives CASSPPGHRYNEQFF. The chain couples TRBV5-4 to TRBJ2-1, with D tentatively TRBD1 (6 bases). The V and J ends lost 4 bases and 4 bases respectively, with 15 bases between them. Germline CDR1 and CDR2: SGHNT and YYREEE (reference sequence). The CDR3 sequence is 15 residues long.

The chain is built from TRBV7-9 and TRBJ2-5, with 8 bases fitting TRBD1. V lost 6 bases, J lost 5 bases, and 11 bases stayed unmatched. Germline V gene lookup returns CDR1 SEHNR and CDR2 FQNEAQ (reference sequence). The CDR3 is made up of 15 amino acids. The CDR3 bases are TGTGCCAGCAGAGGCCGGCAGGGGGCTGACGAGACCCAGTACTTC. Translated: CASRGRQGADETQYF.

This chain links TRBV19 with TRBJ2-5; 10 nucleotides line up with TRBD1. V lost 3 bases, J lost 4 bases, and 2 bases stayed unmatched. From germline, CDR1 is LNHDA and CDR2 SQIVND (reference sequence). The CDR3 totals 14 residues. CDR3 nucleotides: TGTGCCAGTAGTATGGGACAGGGGACAGAGACCCAGTACTTC. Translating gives CASSMGQGTETQYF.

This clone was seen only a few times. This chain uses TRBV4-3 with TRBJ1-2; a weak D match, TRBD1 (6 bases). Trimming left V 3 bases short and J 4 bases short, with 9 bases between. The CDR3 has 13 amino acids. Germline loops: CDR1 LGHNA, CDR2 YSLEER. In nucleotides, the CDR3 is TGCGCCAGCAGCCAGACAGGTTCCTATGGCTACACCTTC. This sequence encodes CASSQTGSYGYTF.

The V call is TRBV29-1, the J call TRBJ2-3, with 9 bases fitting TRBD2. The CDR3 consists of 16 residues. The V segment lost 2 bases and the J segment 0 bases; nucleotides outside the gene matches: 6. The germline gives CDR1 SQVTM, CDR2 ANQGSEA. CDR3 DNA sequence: TGCAGCGTTGAAAGGGAGCGGGGGGTTAGCACAGATACGCAGTATTTT. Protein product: CSVERERGVSTDTQYF.

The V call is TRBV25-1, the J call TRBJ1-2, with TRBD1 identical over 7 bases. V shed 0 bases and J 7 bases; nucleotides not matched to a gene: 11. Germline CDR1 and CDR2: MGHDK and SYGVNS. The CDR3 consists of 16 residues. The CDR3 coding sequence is TGTGCCAGCAGTGAATATGGTGGACAGGCCTCGAGTGGCTACACCTTC. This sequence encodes CASSEYGGQASSGYTF.

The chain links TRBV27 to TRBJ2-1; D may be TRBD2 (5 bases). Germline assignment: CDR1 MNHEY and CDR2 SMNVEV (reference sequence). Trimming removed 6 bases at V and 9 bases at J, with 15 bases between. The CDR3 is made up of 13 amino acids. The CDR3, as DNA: TGTGCCAGCAGGCCCGGGATGGGTATTGAGCAGTTCTTC. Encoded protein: CASRPGMGIEQFF.

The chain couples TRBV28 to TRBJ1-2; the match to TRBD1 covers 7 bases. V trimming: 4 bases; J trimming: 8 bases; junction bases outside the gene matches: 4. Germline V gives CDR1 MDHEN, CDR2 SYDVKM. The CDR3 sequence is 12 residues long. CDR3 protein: CASSYRGRGYTF. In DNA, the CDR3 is TGTGCCAGCAGTTACAGGGGAAGGGGCTACACCTTC.

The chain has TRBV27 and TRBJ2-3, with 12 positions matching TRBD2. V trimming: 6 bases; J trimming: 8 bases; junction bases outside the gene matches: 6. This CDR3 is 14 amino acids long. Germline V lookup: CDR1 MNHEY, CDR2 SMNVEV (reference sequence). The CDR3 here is CASSLLAGGLTQYF. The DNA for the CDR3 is TGTGCCAGCAGCTTACTAGCGGGGGGCCTTACGCAGTATTTT.

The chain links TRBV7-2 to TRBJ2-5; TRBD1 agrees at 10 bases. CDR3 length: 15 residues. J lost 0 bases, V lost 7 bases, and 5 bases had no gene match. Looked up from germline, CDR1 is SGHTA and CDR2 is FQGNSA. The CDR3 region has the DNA TGTGCCAGCAAACGACAGGGGGCATACCAAGAGACCCAGTACTTC. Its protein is CASKRQGAYQETQYF.

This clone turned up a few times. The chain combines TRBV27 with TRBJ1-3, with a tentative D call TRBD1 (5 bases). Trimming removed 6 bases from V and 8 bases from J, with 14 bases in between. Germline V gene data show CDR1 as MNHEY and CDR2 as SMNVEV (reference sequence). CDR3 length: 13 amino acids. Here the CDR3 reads CASRPAGGHTIYF. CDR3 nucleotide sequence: TGTGCCAGCAGACCAGCGGGGGGACACACCATATATTTT.

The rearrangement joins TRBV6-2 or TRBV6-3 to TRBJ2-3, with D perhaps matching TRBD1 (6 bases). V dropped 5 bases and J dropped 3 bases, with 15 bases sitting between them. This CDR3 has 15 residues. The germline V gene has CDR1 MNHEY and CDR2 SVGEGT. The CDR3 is CASSPQGSRTDTQYF. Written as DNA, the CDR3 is TGTGCCAGCAGTCCCCAGGGGTCTAGGACAGATACGCAGTATTTT.

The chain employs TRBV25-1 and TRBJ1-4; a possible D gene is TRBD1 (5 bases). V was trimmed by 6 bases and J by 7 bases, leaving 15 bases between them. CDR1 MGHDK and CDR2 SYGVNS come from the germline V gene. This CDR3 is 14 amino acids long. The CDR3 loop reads CASSQGEWAEKLFF. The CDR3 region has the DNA TGTGCCAGCAGCCAGGGTGAGTGGGCTGAAAAACTGTTTTTT.

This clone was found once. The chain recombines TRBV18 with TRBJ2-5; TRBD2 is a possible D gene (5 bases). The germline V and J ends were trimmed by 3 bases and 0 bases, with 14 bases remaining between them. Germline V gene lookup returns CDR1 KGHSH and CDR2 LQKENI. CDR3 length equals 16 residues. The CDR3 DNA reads TGTGCCAGCTCACCTCCGGGATCCACCCACCAAGAGACCCAGTACTTC. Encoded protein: CASSPPGSTHQETQYF.

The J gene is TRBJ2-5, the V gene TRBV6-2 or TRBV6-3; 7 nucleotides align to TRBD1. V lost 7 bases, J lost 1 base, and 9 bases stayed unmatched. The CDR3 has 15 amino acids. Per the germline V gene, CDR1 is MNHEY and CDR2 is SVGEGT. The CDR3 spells CASTPRGQIQETQYF. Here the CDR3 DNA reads TGTGCCAGCACCCCACGGGGACAGATCCAAGAGACCCAGTACTTC.

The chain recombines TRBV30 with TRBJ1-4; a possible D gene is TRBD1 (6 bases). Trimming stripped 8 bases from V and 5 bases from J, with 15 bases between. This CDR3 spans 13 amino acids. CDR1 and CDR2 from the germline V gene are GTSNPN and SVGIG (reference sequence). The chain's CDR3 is CAGNRDLNEKLFF. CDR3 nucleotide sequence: TGTGCCGGGAACAGGGACCTAAATGAAAAACTGTTTTTT.

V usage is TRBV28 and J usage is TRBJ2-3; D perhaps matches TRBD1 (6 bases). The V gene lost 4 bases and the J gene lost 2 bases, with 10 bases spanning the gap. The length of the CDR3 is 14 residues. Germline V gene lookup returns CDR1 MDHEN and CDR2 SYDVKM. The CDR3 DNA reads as TGTGCCAGCAGTTCATCAGGGGCCACAGATACGCAGTATTTT. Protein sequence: CASSSSGATDTQYF.

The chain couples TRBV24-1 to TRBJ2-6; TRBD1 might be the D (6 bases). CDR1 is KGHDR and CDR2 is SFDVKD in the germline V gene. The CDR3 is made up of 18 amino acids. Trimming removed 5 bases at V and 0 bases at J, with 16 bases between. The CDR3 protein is CATSGVSGASSGANVLTF. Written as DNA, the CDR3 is TGTGCCACCAGTGGAGTTTCAGGGGCCAGCTCTGGGGCCAACGTCCTGACTTTC.

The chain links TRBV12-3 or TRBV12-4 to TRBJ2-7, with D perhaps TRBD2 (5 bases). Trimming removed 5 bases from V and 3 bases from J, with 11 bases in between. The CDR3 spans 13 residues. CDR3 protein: CASSPLGNYEQYF. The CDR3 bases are TGTGCCAGCAGTCCCCTCGGGAACTACGAGCAGTACTTC.

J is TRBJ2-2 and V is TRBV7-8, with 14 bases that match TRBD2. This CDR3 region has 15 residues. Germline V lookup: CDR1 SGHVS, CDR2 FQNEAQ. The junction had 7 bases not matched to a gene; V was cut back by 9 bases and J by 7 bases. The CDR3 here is CASRLAGGLGGELFF. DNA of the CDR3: TGTGCCAGTCGACTAGCGGGGGGGCTTGGCGGGGAGCTGTTTTTT.

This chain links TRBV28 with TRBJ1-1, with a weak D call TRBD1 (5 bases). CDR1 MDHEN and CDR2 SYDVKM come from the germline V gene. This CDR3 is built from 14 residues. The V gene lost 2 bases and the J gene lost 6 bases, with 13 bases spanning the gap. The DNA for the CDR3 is TGTGCCAGCAGTTTAGGGGCGGTAAGAGCTGAAGCTTTCTTT. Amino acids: CASSLGAVRAEAFF.

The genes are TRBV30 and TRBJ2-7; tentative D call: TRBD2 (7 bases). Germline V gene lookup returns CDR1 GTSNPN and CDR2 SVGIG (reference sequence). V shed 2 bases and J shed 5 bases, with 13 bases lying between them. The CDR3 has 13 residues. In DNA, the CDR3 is TGTGCCTGGAGTACGGCGGGGGCGGACGAGCAGTACTTC. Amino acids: CAWSTAGADEQYF.

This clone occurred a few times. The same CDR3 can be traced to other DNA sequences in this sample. The CDR3 here is CASSPEANQPQHF. The CDR3 DNA is TGCGCCAGCAGCCCCGAGGCTAATCAGCCCCAGCATTTT. The chain is built from TRBV4-1 and TRBJ1-5; D remains ambiguous. The CDR3 consists of 13 residues. Germline V lookup: CDR1 MGHRA, CDR2 YSYEKL. V was pared by 4 bases and J by 4 bases, with 8 bases between.

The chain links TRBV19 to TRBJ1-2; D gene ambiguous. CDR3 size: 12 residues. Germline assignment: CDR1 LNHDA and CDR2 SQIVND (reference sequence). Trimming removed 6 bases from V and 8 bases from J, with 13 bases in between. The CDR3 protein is CASSTYHLGYTF. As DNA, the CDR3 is TGTGCCAGTAGCACATACCATTTGGGCTACACCTTC.

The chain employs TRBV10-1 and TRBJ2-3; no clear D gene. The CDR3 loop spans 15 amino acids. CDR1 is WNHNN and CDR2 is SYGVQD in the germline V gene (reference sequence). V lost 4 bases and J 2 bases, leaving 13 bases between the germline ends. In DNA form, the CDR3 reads TGCGCCAGCAGTGCCCTCTGCTGGGCCACAGATACGCAGTATTTT. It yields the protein CASSALCWATDTQYF.

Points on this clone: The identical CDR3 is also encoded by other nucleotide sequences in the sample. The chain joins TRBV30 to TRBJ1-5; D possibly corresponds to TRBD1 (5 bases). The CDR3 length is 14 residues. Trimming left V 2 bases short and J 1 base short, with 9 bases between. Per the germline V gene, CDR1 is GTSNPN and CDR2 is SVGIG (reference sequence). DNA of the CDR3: TGTGCCTGGAGTCGCCAGGGCAGCAATCAGCCCCAGCATTTT. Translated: CAWSRQGSNQPQHF.